This TCR beta chain was retrieved from a study of T cell responses to AZD1222 COVID-19 vaccine (TCRdb year 2021). Notes on the research overall: AZD1222 recipients whose second dose came at about 4 weeks and those whose second dose came at about 12 weeks were combined into one group, since spike-specific TCR depth and breadth did not differ between the two schedules. TCR sequencing covered 233 trial participants: approximately 200 given two doses of AZD1222 and approximately 26 given two doses of MenACWY control vaccine. Enrollment into the trials was organized by age into subgroups of 18-55, 56-69 and 70-plus years, and those subgroups contained around 150, 28 and 57 TCR-sequenced participants, respectively.

Trimming takes 1 base from V and 2 bases from J, and the germline ends sit 8 bases apart. The CDR3, cysteine through phenylalanine, is 14 amino acids long. Only CDR3 DNA is held: 42 bases, read in frame from base 1. CDR1 and CDR2 are read off the germline V gene as SGHTA and FQGTGA. The CDR3 regions of human TCRbeta chains were subjected to immunosequencing. Regarding the original processing steps: TCRs in the repertoires were matched against a reference library of SARS-CoV-2-specific TCRs that had been generated with the MIRA antigen-specificity platform. Breadth meant the fraction of unique TCRs that were SARS-CoV-2-associated, whereas depth meant the fraction of total T cells that were SARS-CoV-2-associated. Using the MIRA data, each spike-specific TCR was assigned both to the spike region to which the TCR was reactive and to a CD4 or CD8 class. Log10-transformed breadth and depth values were compared by one-way ANOVA with Sidak's multiple comparisons tests. TCRdb retrieved this table from immuneACCESS and kept in-frame rearrangements only. Not all clones are present; in checked studies, unresolved V genes account for under half, and no reason is known for the remainder. V, J and clone size derive from that table, while D and trimming were established from the DNA sequence. This sample has around 72,000 clones in its table, and approximately 80% of those were observed once. About 5.8% of the sample is taken by the ten largest.

As for this clone: Its antigen has not been determined. Base qualities were left out, and no much larger clone turns up one base away.

In the paper's terms, the time point label means: baseline before first vaccination. Vaccinee samples were obtained from the UK trials COV001 and COV002, which included a single-blind randomized controlled phase 2/3 trial of AZD1222 (ChAdOx1 nCoV-19) in healthy adults. For TCRbeta chain sequencing, PBMC samples from trial participants were taken at day 0 and at day 28 after the second dose. On the study overall, not on this receptor specifically: Epitopes outside the regions mutated in the B.1.351 and B.1.1.7 variants were reportedly recognized by nearly half of the unique spike-specific TCRs. Conclusions about previously exposed vaccinees are limited, since just five to seven AZD1222 recipients were seropositive for SARS-CoV-2 at baseline. Vaccine-associated CD4 TCRs spanned the whole spike protein, with dominant responses in regions 160-218 and 743-854. A significant rise in spike-specific TCR breadth and depth was observed after two AZD1222 doses relative to day 0 and relative to MenACWY recipients. In the small 56-69-year group, the increase in depth fell short of significance, most likely because of low power. Because no samples from the day 14 peak response were available, repertoires could be characterized only after the peak T cell response. Participants were mostly white British, with more females than males. The authors suggested clonal diversity may have been underestimated.

This TCR was sampled from an adult in good health. The sequencing here drew on peripheral blood, taken on day 0 of AZD1222 vaccination. The chain is assembled from TRBV7-3 and TRBJ1-2; the D segment could be TRBD1, given 6 matching bases. The CDR3 region: CASSLIGGNYGYTF. The bases read TGTGCCAGCAGCTTAATCGGGGGCAACTATGGCTACACCTTC.